These 14 T cell receptor beta chains were all obtained from the same sample, sequenced in a study of OX40 agonist ivuxolimab in advanced cancers. Using immunoSEQ multiplex PCR, the repertoire was profiled, and TCRdb retains in-frame clones only, with some absent. The sample lists about 89,000 clones; approximately 91% were seen once. The material sequenced was CD4+ or CD8+ T cells sorted from blood, taken in a trial of the OX40 agonist ivuxolimab. These receptors came from an adult with an advanced solid tumor such as melanoma, head and neck, liver or kidney cancer.

This chain joins TRBV19 and TRBJ2-5, with 9 bases aligning to TRBD1. Germline trimming cut 5 bases from V and 7 bases from J; bases unmatched to any gene: 5. Per the germline V gene, CDR1 is LNHDA and CDR2 is SQIVND (reference sequence). The CDR3 sequence is 13 residues long. The CDR3 here is CASSEQGAVTQYF. The DNA of the CDR3 is TGTGCCAGTAGTGAACAGGGGGCAGTGACCCAGTACTTC.

This clone was counted a few times. The V and J genes are TRBV19 and TRBJ2-2; D is unclear. The V and J ends lost 4 bases and 1 base respectively, with 4 bases between them. CDR3 length: 13 residues. Germline CDR1 and CDR2: LNHDA and SQIVND (reference sequence). The CDR3 nucleotides are TGTGCCAGTAGTAAGGAGAACACCGGGGAGCTGTTTTTT. It specifies CASSKENTGELFF.

The chain carries TRBV19 and TRBJ2-3; D possibly corresponds to TRBD1 (6 bases). The V and J ends lost 3 bases and 0 bases respectively, with 13 bases between them. This CDR3 is 16 amino acids long. Germline V lookup: CDR1 LNHDA, CDR2 SQIVND (reference sequence). CDR3 loop: CASSIGGPTSTDTQYF. The CDR3 nucleotides are TGTGCCAGTAGTATTGGGGGCCCCACAAGCACAGATACGCAGTATTTT.

This rearrangement joins TRBV5-4 to TRBJ1-2; 7 bases are shared with TRBD1. Unmatched junction bases numbered 14, after V lost 4 bases and J lost 2 bases. Germline-derived CDR1 and CDR2 are SGHNT and YYREEE (reference sequence). CDR3 length: 17 residues. For the CDR3, the DNA is TGTGCCAGCAGCCTCACCCCCTCCAGGACAGGAAACTATGGCTACACCTTC. The encoded protein is CASSLTPSRTGNYGYTF.

This clone was picked up one time. The CDR3 DNA follows: TGTGCCAGCAGTTACTCTAGCGGGGTCACAGATACGCAGTATTTT. The encoded protein is CASSYSSGVTDTQYF. This chain connects TRBV6-5 to TRBJ2-3; TRBD2 agrees at 8 bases. The CDR3 is 15 amino acids. V was pared by 0 bases and J by 2 bases, with 1 base of the junction left unmatched. Germline V gene data show CDR1 as MNHEY and CDR2 as SVGAGI.

The rearrangement joins TRBV5-1 to TRBJ2-1; D remains ambiguous. Trimming stripped 5 bases from V and 0 bases from J, with 9 bases between. Looked up from germline, CDR1 is SGHRS and CDR2 is YFSETQ. There are 14 residues in the CDR3. The CDR3 loop is CASRFSSSYNEQFF. In DNA form, the CDR3 reads TGCGCCAGCAGGTTTAGTAGCTCCTACAATGAGCAGTTCTTC.

The chain couples TRBV2 to TRBJ2-3; TRBD1 aligns across 12 bases. CDR1 and CDR2 from the germline V gene are SNHLY and FYNNEI. The CDR3 has 13 amino acids. After removal of 6 bases from V and 6 bases from J, the junction contained 1 base not matched to a gene. CDR3 sequence (DNA): TGTGCCAGCAGGGGACAGGGGGCCGATACGCAGTATTTT. Residues: CASRGQGADTQYF.

The chain employs TRBV5-5 and TRBJ1-2; D unclear. The V end lost 4 bases, the J end lost 0 bases, and 7 bases lay between the germline ends. Germline V gene sequence: CDR1 SGHKS, CDR2 YYEKEE (reference sequence). CDR3 length equals 13 residues. CDR3 residues: CASSPRANYGYTF. The CDR3, as DNA: TGTGCCAGCAGCCCGAGAGCTAACTATGGCTACACCTTC.

The chain uses TRBV19 and TRBJ1-3; D is perhaps TRBD1 (6 bases). CDR1 and CDR2 (germline): LNHDA, SQIVND (reference sequence). This CDR3 spans 14 amino acids. The V gene lost 7 bases and the J gene lost 0 bases, with 10 bases spanning the gap. The CDR3, as DNA: TGTGCCAGTATCGGGACACTCTCTGGAAACACCATATATTTT. Encoded protein: CASIGTLSGNTIYF.

J is TRBJ2-3 and V is TRBV2; D perhaps matches TRBD1 (5 bases). The CDR3 extends over 16 amino acids. In germline, CDR1 is SNHLY, CDR2 FYNNEI. Between the trimmed V and J ends, which lost 2 bases and 0 bases, there was a span of 12 bases. In DNA form, the CDR3 reads TGTGCCAGCAGTGAATTGGGGTCAGGGAGCACAGATACGCAGTATTTT. As protein: CASSELGSGSTDTQYF.

The rearrangement links TRBV10-3 to TRBJ2-1; tentative D call: TRBD2 (5 bases). The CDR3 length is 13 residues. With 3 bases removed from V and 8 bases from J, the gap between germline ends came to 11 bases. CDR1 ENHRY and CDR2 SYGVKD come from the germline V gene. The CDR3 DNA reads as TGTGCCATCAGTGATCGTGAGGGAGATGAGCAGTTCTTC. It is translated as CAISDREGDEQFF.

On this clone itself: This sample includes further DNA sequences coding for the same CDR3. CDR3 in DNA: TGCGCCAGCAGCTTGGGAGGGACAGGGTTCTACGAGCAGTACTTC. Its translation is CASSLGGTGFYEQYF. The V gene is TRBV5-1, the J gene TRBJ2-7, with 9 bases fitting TRBD1. After removal of 0 bases from V and 3 bases from J, the junction contained 4 bases not matched to a gene. The CDR3 sequence is 15 residues long. CDR1 is SGHRS and CDR2 is YFSETQ in the germline V gene.

This rearrangement joins TRBV12-5 to TRBJ2-7; the D gene is possibly TRBD1 (6 bases). CDR1 and CDR2 (germline): LGHNT, FRNRAP. V shed 5 bases and J shed 6 bases, with 20 bases lying between them. This CDR3 region has 15 residues. The CDR3: CASGHESRRGCEQYF. CDR3 DNA sequence: TGTGCTAGTGGTCACGAATCTCGCAGGGGATGCGAGCAGTACTTC. The full variable domain, its missing parts supplied by reference TRBV12-5 and TRBJ2-7, is DARVTQTPRHKVTEMGQEVTMRCQPILGHNTVFWYRQTMMQGLELLAYFRNRAPLDDSGMPKDRFSAEMPDATLATLKIQPSEPRDSAVYFCASGHESRRGCEQYFGPGTRLTVT.

The chain has TRBV12-5 and TRBJ2-1; 11 bases match TRBD2. CDR1 LGHNT and CDR2 FRNRAP come from the germline V gene. V lost 7 bases, J lost 8 bases, and 10 bases stayed unmatched. The CDR3 is made up of 15 amino acids. The CDR3: CASARGTSGVYEQFF. In DNA, the CDR3 is TGTGCTAGTGCCCGCGGGACTAGCGGCGTCTATGAGCAGTTCTTC.